This T cell receptor (beta chain) was recorded in a study of post-analysis software for immune sequencing data. Across the study: Patients had relapsing-remitting, secondary progressive or progressive-relapsing multiple sclerosis; some lacked subtype.

Every TCR beta cDNA library bore unique molecular identifiers. Each CDR3 protein is one row after TCRdb ran MiXCR on the PCR reads. The sample has 750,000 to 950,000 distinct CDR3 sequences, roughly 58% seen once; the top ten hold under 6%. What was sequenced was blood. The TCR was taken from a girl under 18 with multiple sclerosis.

The CDR3 is CASRRQNLEQYF. The CDR3, as DNA: TGTGCCAGCAGACGACAGAATTTAGAGCAGTACTTC. The V gene is TRBV2, the J gene TRBJ2-7; D may be TRBD1 (5 bases). Trimming took off 6 bases at V and 7 bases at J, with 13 bases between the two ends. Looked up from germline, CDR1 is SNHLY and CDR2 is FYNNEI. The CDR3 contains 12 residues.